This T cell receptor beta chain was identified during a study of T cells after posttransplantation cyclophosphamide. Regarding the study as a whole: Later blood repertoires were often dominated by clones from the donor CD8+ memory compartment. Recipient CMV seropositivity and CMV reactivation strongly tracked TRB clonality. Skin or GI-infiltrating T cells shared few TRB sequences with blood.

Here immunoSEQ multiplex PCR was the method, and the copy in TCRdb shows in-frame clones only, minus some. The sample lists about 19,000 clones, 83% occurring once. The CDR3 totals 15 residues. The V end was cut by 3 bases, the J end by 0 bases, with 12 bases between. Germline V gene data show CDR1 as SGHTA and CDR2 as FQGNSA. For this clone: Its antigen remains unknown.

The V and J genes are TRBV7-2 and TRBJ2-7, with D possibly being TRBD2 (5 bases). This TCR came from a man aged 25-45 years in good health and a related stem cell transplant donor. Sequenced: memory CD4+ T cells sorted from blood. CDR3 sequence reads: CASSFRWRSSYEQYF. CDR3 coding DNA: TGTGCCAGCAGCTTTCGGTGGAGGAGCTCCTACGAGCAGTACTTC.